What follows are 29 T cell receptor beta chains derived from one specimen sequenced in a study of T-cell reconstitution after alpha-beta-depleted transplantation in children. Molecular barcoding with unique molecular identifiers was used for the TCRbeta library. In TCRdb, the PCR reads were re-called with MiXCR into one record per CDR3 protein. This sample yields approximately 390,000 distinct CDR3 sequences, of which approximately 11% are seen a single time; nearly 5.5% belongs to the top ten. The specimen was PBMCs from the stem cell graft donor, collected from the stem cell graft. The receptors derive from a human donor who donated a stem cell graft to a child with acute myeloid leukemia.

This clonotype was detected only a few times. The rearrangement joins TRBV10-3 to TRBJ1-2, with 7 bases matching TRBD1. The CDR3 runs 15 residues. Germline V gene data show CDR1 as ENHRY and CDR2 as SYGVKD. The trim removed 4 bases at V and 3 bases at J, leaving 8 bases unmatched. The CDR3 here is CAISGRAGQDYGYTF. DNA for the CDR3: TGTGCCATCAGTGGGAGGGCCGGACAGGACTATGGCTACACCTTC.

This clonotype was seen only a few times. V gene TRBV30 combines with J gene TRBJ2-6; unclear D gene. CDR1 is GTSNPN and CDR2 is SVGIG in the germline V gene (reference sequence). The V gene lost 5 bases and the J gene lost 2 bases, with 10 bases spanning the gap. This CDR3 is built from 14 residues. In nucleotides, the CDR3 is TGTGCCTGGGCCCCGCCGGCTGGGGCCAACGTCCTGACTTTC. It specifies CAWAPPAGANVLTF.

This clonotype has just a few counts. The V call is TRBV7-9, the J call TRBJ2-1; TRBD2 is a possible D gene (5 bases). The CDR3 spans 14 residues. V lost 3 bases to trimming and J lost 6 bases, with 12 bases between them. Germline CDR1 reads SEHNR; CDR2 reads FQNEAQ (reference sequence). The CDR3 reads CASSFPGLGNEQFF. The CDR3 DNA follows: TGTGCCAGCAGCTTCCCGGGATTGGGCAATGAGCAGTTCTTC.

This clonotype was observed many times. J is TRBJ1-2 and V is TRBV7-2; 10 nucleotides line up with TRBD1. The CDR3 is made up of 14 amino acids. Trimming removed 3 bases from V and 4 bases from J; junction bases left unmatched: 2. Germline V gene sequence: CDR1 SGHTA, CDR2 FQGNSA. The CDR3 loop is CASSLGQGIYGYTF. CDR3 DNA: TGTGCCAGCAGCTTGGGACAGGGGATCTATGGCTACACCTTC.

This clonotype has more than one count but fewer than ten. The chain is built from TRBV12-3 or TRBV12-4 and TRBJ1-5; possibly TRBD1 for D (5 bases). The ends were cut back, 6 bases at V and 2 bases at J, with 8 bases in the middle. The length of the CDR3 is 13 residues. The CDR3 coding sequence is TGTGCCAGCAGCCGGGACCGCAATCAGCCCCAGCATTTT. Its translation: CASSRDRNQPQHF.

In its sample, this clonotype was seen many times. The genes are TRBV5-1 and TRBJ2-1, with 7 bases lining up with TRBD1. Germline lookup yields CDR1 SGHRS and CDR2 YFSETQ. CDR3 length: 14 amino acids. With V trimmed by 4 bases and J by 3 bases, 4 bases remained unmatched. The CDR3 sequence: CASSGDRVYNEQFF. CDR3 nucleotides: TGCGCCAGCAGCGGTGACAGGGTCTACAATGAGCAGTTCTTC. Variable domain in full (rest from reference TRBV5-1 and TRBJ2-1): KAGVTQTPRYLIKTRGQQVTLSCSPISGHRSVSWYQQTPGQGLQFLFEYFSETQRNKGNFPGRFSGRQFSNSRSEMNVSTLELGDSALYLCASSGDRVYNEQFFGPGTRLTVL.

The chain couples TRBV11-2 to TRBJ1-1; 9 positions match TRBD1. The CDR3 spans 15 residues. CDR1 and CDR2 from the germline V gene are SGHAT and FQNNGV. V shed 2 bases and J 4 bases; nucleotides not matched to a gene: 5. Here the CDR3 reads CASSLPGQGTTEAFF. The CDR3 DNA follows: TGTGCCAGCAGCTTACCCGGACAGGGGACCACTGAAGCTTTCTTT.

The CDR3 protein is CASSFWDRTNTGELFF. The CDR3 region has the DNA TGTGCCAGCAGCTTCTGGGACAGAACGAACACCGGGGAGCTGTTTTTT. The V and J genes are TRBV5-5 and TRBJ2-2, with TRBD1 identical over 7 bases. The V and J ends lost 2 bases and 0 bases, in that order; junction bases with no gene match: 4. There are 16 residues in the CDR3. Germline V gene sequence: CDR1 SGHKS, CDR2 YYEKEE (reference sequence).

This chain joins TRBV27 and TRBJ2-5, with a possible D match to TRBD1 (6 bases). Germline V CDR1 and CDR2: MNHEY, SMNVEV (reference sequence). CDR3 size: 13 residues. The V and J ends lost 5 bases and 6 bases respectively, with 13 bases between them. CDR3 nucleotide sequence: TGTGCCAGCAGTCCCACAGGGATTCAGACCCAGTACTTC. Its protein is CASSPTGIQTQYF.

This clonotype has only a few counts. The genes are TRBV7-9 and TRBJ2-3, with D tentatively TRBD2 (6 bases). Germline V gene sequence: CDR1 SEHNR, CDR2 FQNEAQ (reference sequence). V was cut by 5 bases and J by 0 bases, with 15 bases left in between. This CDR3 spans 16 amino acids. The CDR3 loop reads CASSLGTVTSTDTQYF. The CDR3 coding sequence is TGTGCCAGCAGCCTCGGGACTGTCACTAGCACAGATACGCAGTATTTT.

The gene calls are TRBV25-1 and TRBJ2-1; no definite D call. The V end lost 4 bases, the J end lost 7 bases, and 20 bases lay between the germline ends. The V gene's germline CDR1 is MGHDK and CDR2 SYGVNS. The CDR3 runs to 16 residues. The CDR3 loop is CASSGTLPPDGNEQFF. CDR3 nucleotide sequence: TGTGCCAGCAGTGGAACTCTGCCACCTGATGGGAATGAGCAGTTCTTC.

The J gene is TRBJ2-7, the V gene TRBV20-1; D unclear. Trimming removed 2 bases from V and 4 bases from J, with 9 bases in between. Germline CDR1 reads DFQATT; CDR2 reads SNEGSKA (reference sequence). The CDR3 is 12 residues long. The CDR3 spells CSARRSRYEQYV. Written as DNA, the CDR3 is TGCAGTGCTAGACGGTCGCGTTACGAGCAGTACGTC.

This clonotype has ten or more counts. The chain combines TRBV9 with TRBJ2-3, with 8 bases matching TRBD2. From germline, CDR1 is SGDLS and CDR2 YYNGEE. The CDR3 is 15 residues long. V lost 6 bases, J lost 4 bases, and 10 bases stayed unmatched. The CDR3 loop reads CASTTSGGTSDTQYF. The CDR3 coding sequence is TGTGCCAGCACCACTAGCGGAGGGACGTCAGATACGCAGTATTTT.

This clonotype was seen a few times. The chain is built from TRBV27 and TRBJ1-2; D unclear. This CDR3 contains 13 residues. Germline V gene sequence: CDR1 MNHEY, CDR2 SMNVEV (reference sequence). With 3 bases removed from V and 8 bases from J, the gap between germline ends came to 13 bases. The CDR3 protein is CASSFTPSRGYTF. Here the CDR3 DNA reads TGTGCCAGCAGTTTTACTCCGTCCCGGGGCTACACCTTC.

In its sample, this clonotype was seen a few times. The chain joins TRBV5-1 to TRBJ2-7; 9 bases fit TRBD1. Germline trimming cut 2 bases from V and 6 bases from J; bases unmatched to any gene: 6. The CDR3 loop spans 14 amino acids. Germline V gives CDR1 SGHRS, CDR2 YFSETQ. The CDR3 DNA follows: TGCGCCAGCAGCTTACAGGGGGCAGGAGGCGAGCAGTACTTC. It encodes CASSLQGAGGEQYF.

J is TRBJ2-7 and V is TRBV6-1; TRBD1 might be the D (6 bases). Germline V gene data show CDR1 as MNHNS and CDR2 as SASEGT. Trimming removed 3 bases at V and 10 bases at J, with 16 bases between. The CDR3 is made up of 13 amino acids. Here the CDR3 reads CASSEFGGERQYF. In nucleotides, the CDR3 is TGTGCCAGCAGTGAGTTTGGGGGCGAGCGCCAGTACTTC.

Only a few counts were recorded for this clonotype. The rearrangement joins TRBV5-1 to TRBJ2-5, with 7 bases fitting TRBD2. Trimming at V came to 0 bases and at J to 0 bases, leaving 5 bases not matched to a gene. This CDR3 spans 16 amino acids. From germline, CDR1 is SGHRS and CDR2 YFSETQ. The CDR3 region is CASSLVVTSYQETQYF. The CDR3 DNA follows: TGCGCCAGCAGCTTGGTTGTGACTAGCTACCAAGAGACCCAGTACTTC.

This clonotype was picked up many times. The chain couples TRBV10-3 to TRBJ1-4, with D possibly matching TRBD1 (6 bases). This CDR3 has 13 amino acids. V was cut by 10 bases and J by 3 bases, with 12 bases left in between. Germline loops: CDR1 ENHRY, CDR2 SYGVKD. The CDR3 spells CASRTEPNEKLFF. CDR3 nucleotides: TGTGCCAGCAGGACAGAGCCTAATGAAAAACTGTTTTTT.

This clonotype was seen many times. The chain uses TRBV7-9 and TRBJ2-3; 9 bases agree with TRBD2. From germline, CDR1 is SEHNR and CDR2 FQNEAQ (reference sequence). This CDR3 has 15 residues. The junction had 5 bases not matched to a gene; V was cut back by 5 bases and J by 2 bases. The CDR3: CASSSSGRDTDTQYF. For the CDR3, the DNA is TGTGCCAGCAGCAGTAGCGGGAGAGACACAGATACGCAGTATTTT.

This clonotype was seen only a few times. The chain couples TRBV7-2 to TRBJ2-3, with 7 bases fitting TRBD2. With 5 bases clipped from V and 2 bases from J, the junction kept 7 bases outside the gene matches. The germline V gene encodes CDR1 SGHTA and CDR2 FQGNSA. This CDR3 spans 15 amino acids. CDR3 in amino acids: CASSEGLPVTDTQYF. The CDR3 coding sequence is TGTGCCAGCAGCGAGGGACTACCAGTCACAGATACGCAGTATTTT.

The CDR3 is CSVEAGYTF. CDR3 nucleotide sequence: TGCAGCGTTGAGGCTGGCTACACCTTC. The rearrangement joins TRBV29-1 to TRBJ1-2, with D unresolved. V lost 3 bases and J lost 7, with 3 bases in between. The V gene's germline CDR1 is SQVTM and CDR2 ANQGSEA. This CDR3 has 9 residues.

The chain is built from TRBV7-2 and TRBJ2-5; 7 positions match TRBD1. The CDR3 is made up of 14 amino acids. CDR1 is SGHTA, CDR2 FQGNSA, per germline. V was pared by 8 bases and J by 5 bases, with 11 bases of the junction left unmatched. CDR3 loop: CASGGQTGSETQYF. Here the CDR3 DNA reads TGTGCCAGCGGGGGACAGACGGGGTCGGAGACCCAGTACTTC. Full variable domain (remainder filled in from reference TRBV7-2 and TRBJ2-5): GAGVSQSPSNKVTEKGKDVELRCDPISGHTALYWYRQSLGQGLEFLIYFQGNSAPDKSGLPSDRFSAERTGGSVSTLTIQRTQQEDSAVYLCASGGQTGSETQYFGPGTRLLVL.

This clonotype was detected a few times. The chain has TRBV15 and TRBJ2-1; D is undetermined. In germline, CDR1 is LNHNV, CDR2 YYDKDF (reference sequence). The CDR3 sequence is 11 residues long. The V gene lost 0 bases and the J gene lost 10 bases, with 4 bases spanning the gap. The CDR3 sequence is CATSRDREQFF. Written as DNA, the CDR3 is TGTGCCACCAGCAGAGATCGGGAGCAGTTCTTC.

This clonotype was observed a few times. V is TRBV5-1 and J is TRBJ2-7; D might be TRBD1 (6 bases). The CDR3 is 16 amino acids. V was pared by 0 bases and J by 0 bases, with 13 bases between. Germline lookup yields CDR1 SGHRS and CDR2 YFSETQ. This chain's CDR3 is CASSLVQGKISYEQYF. Here the CDR3 DNA reads TGCGCCAGCAGCTTGGTTCAGGGGAAGATCTCCTACGAGCAGTACTTC.

The chain links TRBV2 to TRBJ1-2; 7 bases are shared with TRBD1. CDR3 length: 13 residues. The germline V gene has CDR1 SNHLY and CDR2 FYNNEI. After removal of 7 bases from V and 4 bases from J, the junction contained 6 bases not matched to a gene. CDR3 in DNA: TGTGCCAGCATTGTACAGGGGCCCTATGGCTACACCTTC. Its protein is CASIVQGPYGYTF.

Ten or more counts support this clonotype. The chain uses TRBV7-6 and TRBJ2-2; possible D gene TRBD2, 5 bases. CDR3 length equals 17 residues. The germline CDR1 and CDR2 sequences are SGHVS and FNYEAQ. Trimming removed 2 bases at V and 2 bases at J, with 15 bases between. The CDR3 is CASSLIVRTLNTGELFF. The CDR3 nucleotides read TGTGCCAGCAGCTTAATAGTGCGGACTCTCAACACCGGGGAGCTGTTTTTT.

The chain employs TRBV30 and TRBJ2-3, with D perhaps being TRBD1 or TRBD2 (6 bases each). V was clipped by 0 bases and J by 9 bases, with 10 bases between them. CDR1 GTSNPN and CDR2 SVGIG come from the germline V gene (reference sequence). This CDR3 spans 12 amino acids. CDR3 DNA: TGTGCCTGGAGTGTAGGGGGGAACACGCAGTATTTT. Its translation: CAWSVGGNTQYF.

There are a few counts of this clonotype. This chain connects TRBV7-2 to TRBJ2-7; D is unresolved. The CDR3 has 14 residues. Trimming pared 4 bases from V and 0 bases from J, leaving 10 bases between. Germline-derived CDR1 and CDR2 are SGHTA and FQGNSA. The CDR3 region has the DNA TGTGCCAGCAGCTACGCGGATGGCTCCTACGAGCAGTACTTC. Translating it yields CASSYADGSYEQYF.

The genes are TRBV7-9 and TRBJ2-5; D gene unclear. Trimming removed 5 bases at V and 4 bases at J, with 14 bases between. The CDR3 runs to 14 residues. Germline lookup yields CDR1 SEHNR and CDR2 FQNEAQ (reference sequence). The CDR3 coding sequence is TGTGCCAGCAGCACTCCCACGGTACGAGAGACCCAGTACTTC. Translated: CASSTPTVRETQYF.